The 10 T cell receptor beta chains presented below share a single source sample, sequenced in a study of T cell responses to AZD1222 COVID-19 vaccine (TCRdb year 2021). Libraries were made using the immunoSEQ multiplex PCR assay. This immuneACCESS table, as held by TCRdb, lists in-frame sequences with V and J called but not all clones. Of the missing ones, under half trace to an unresolved V gene in checked studies; the others have no known cause. The sample contains 110,000 or so clones, 85% to 90% of them found a single time. The biggest ten clones account for about 2.5% of the sample. Interpreted using the paper, the time point label stands for: baseline before first vaccination. Sequences were derived from peripheral blood, sampled on day 0 of AZD1222 vaccination. Source of these receptors: an adult in good health.

This clone has at least ten counts. This chain uses TRBV3-1 (or the pseudogene TRBV3-2) with TRBJ1-6; weak D call: TRBD1 (5 bases). CDR3 length equals 15 residues. In germline, CDR1 is LGHDT, CDR2 YNNKEL (reference sequence). The V gene lost 1 base and the J gene lost 7 bases, with 11 bases spanning the gap. Here the CDR3 DNA reads TGTGCCAGCAGCCAAGGGGACGGTGGGAATTCACCCCTCCACTTT. This encodes CASSQGDGGNSPLHF.

V usage is TRBV3-1 (or the pseudogene TRBV3-2) and J usage is TRBJ1-4, with 10 bases lining up with TRBD1. CDR3 length: 18 residues. Germline assignment: CDR1 LGHDT and CDR2 YNNKEL (reference sequence). V gave up 4 bases and J gave up 5 bases; unmatched junction bases: 13. The CDR3 region has the DNA TGTGCCAGCAGCCTACACGGCGGGACAGGGGTCCGAAATGAAAAACTGTTTTTT. It codes for CASSLHGGTGVRNEKLFF.

There are a few counts of this clone. The chain links TRBV6-4 to TRBJ2-1, with a tentative D call TRBD2 (5 bases). V shed 2 bases and J shed 11 bases, with 13 bases lying between them. The CDR3 has 13 amino acids. Looked up from germline, CDR1 is MRHNA and CDR2 is SNTAGT. The CDR3 spells CASSDRGEDKQFF. CDR3 nucleotides: TGTGCCAGCAGTGACCGGGGTGAAGATAAGCAGTTCTTC.

With regard to this clone: Other DNA sequences within the sample encode an identical CDR3. The gene calls are TRBV11-3 and TRBJ2-2; D ambiguous. There are 14 residues in the CDR3. Germline V lookup: CDR1 SGHNT, CDR2 YENEEA. Trimming pared 1 base from V and 0 bases from J, leaving 3 bases between. As DNA, the CDR3 is TGTGCCAGCAGCTTAGGCCCGAACACCGGGGAGCTGTTTTTT. Protein sequence: CASSLGPNTGELFF.

The V and J genes are TRBV7-9 and TRBJ2-1; 7 bases match TRBD2. Germline V CDR1 and CDR2: SEHNR, FQNEAQ (reference sequence). This CDR3 is built from 14 residues. V lost 5 bases and J lost 6; bases outside the gene matches: 7. In DNA form, the CDR3 reads TGTGCCAGCAGCCCATCCGGGACTACCAATGAGCAGTTCTTC. Its protein is CASSPSGTTNEQFF. The whole variable domain, filled in from reference TRBV7-9 and TRBJ2-1, reads DTGVSQNPRHKITKRGQNVTFRCDPISEHNRLYWYRQTLGQGPEFLTYFQNEAQLEKSRLLSDRFSAERPKGSFSTLEIQRTEQGDSAMYLCASSPSGTTNEQFFGPGTRLTVL.

V and J are TRBV9 and TRBJ2-2; 7 nucleotides align to TRBD2. The CDR3 is made up of 16 amino acids. The V and J ends lost 0 bases and 6 bases, in that order; junction bases with no gene match: 8. CDR1 is SGDLS and CDR2 is YYNGEE in the germline V gene. CDR3 amino acids: CASSVDPSAGAGELFF. The DNA for the CDR3 is TGTGCCAGCAGCGTAGATCCCAGCGCGGGGGCCGGGGAGCTGTTTTTT.

The V gene is TRBV5-1, the J gene TRBJ1-2; possibly TRBD1 for D (6 bases). Germline assignment: CDR1 SGHRS and CDR2 YFSETQ. V gave up 5 bases and J gave up 5 bases, with 16 bases separating them. The CDR3 runs 14 residues. CDR3 residues: CASRPVQGAYGYTF. The DNA of the CDR3 is TGCGCCAGCAGACCGGTACAGGGTGCATATGGCTACACCTTC. Full variable domain (outside the CDR3, taken from reference TRBV5-1 and TRBJ1-2): KAGVTQTPRYLIKTRGQQVTLSCSPISGHRSVSWYQQTPGQGLQFLFEYFSETQRNKGNFPGRFSGRQFSNSRSEMNVSTLELGDSALYLCASRPVQGAYGYTFGSGTRLTVV.

V usage is TRBV7-2 and J usage is TRBJ1-1; no clear D. The CDR3 loop spans 14 amino acids. V was pared by 4 bases and J by 1 base, with 10 bases between. From germline, CDR1 is SGHTA and CDR2 FQGNSA. Here the CDR3 reads CASSYSRQNTEAFF. The DNA of the CDR3 is TGTGCCAGCAGCTACAGCCGACAGAACACTGAAGCTTTCTTT.

The chain couples TRBV3-1 (or the pseudogene TRBV3-2) to TRBJ1-3, with 10 bases that match TRBD1. Trimming removed 3 bases from V and 4 bases from J; junction bases left unmatched: 9. Germline loops: CDR1 LGHDT, CDR2 YNNKEL (reference sequence). This CDR3 is built from 17 residues. The chain's CDR3 is CASSHTSGTGAGNTIYF. For the CDR3, the DNA is TGTGCCAGCAGCCATACTTCCGGGACAGGGGCCGGAAACACCATATATTTT.

This clone was counted a few times. V and J are TRBV9 and TRBJ2-2; no clear D gene. Germline V CDR1 and CDR2: SGDLS, YYNGEE. This CDR3 region has 14 residues. The V and J ends lost 6 bases and 4 bases respectively, with 13 bases between them. The CDR3 DNA reads as TGTGCCAGCACCGGCAGTCCCTCCACCGGGGAGCTGTTTTTT. It translates to CASTGSPSTGELFF.